This TCR beta chain was identified during a study of OX40 agonist ivuxolimab in advanced cancers. Comments on this clone: Its antigen remains unidentified.

The CDR3 runs to 17 residues. V lost 3 bases and J lost 7, with 19 bases in between. The germline V gene encodes CDR1 PRHDT and CDR2 FYEKMQ (reference sequence). Patients were ineligible given autoimmune disease history or systemic immunosuppression. Study outcomes and limitations: Average numbers of expanded clones were greater in CD8+ T cells than in CD4+. It was not determined which antigens were specifically recognized by the peripheral T cells that had undergone clonal expansion. There was clonal expansion of CD4+ and CD8+ blood T cells by week 6 at 0.1 to 3.0 mg/kg.

Profiling relied on immunoSEQ multiplex PCR, and the TCRdb table lists in-frame clones only, not all of them. The data contain 25,000 to 35,000 clones, more than 85% of them singletons. This sample comprised CD4+ or CD8+ T cells sorted from blood, obtained in a trial of the OX40 agonist ivuxolimab. This TCR was recovered from an adult with an advanced solid tumor such as melanoma, head and neck, liver or kidney cancer. The chain has TRBV13 and TRBJ1-6; weak D call: TRBD1 (5 bases). The chain's CDR3 is CASSFLRDSGGNSPLHF. The DNA of the CDR3 is TGTGCCAGCAGCTTTTTAAGGGACTCGGGAGGAAATTCACCCCTCCACTTT. Based on the CDR3 plus reference TRBV13 and TRBJ1-6, the full variable domain is AAGVIQSPRHLIKEKRETATLKCYPIPRHDTVYWYQQGPGQDPQFLISFYEKMQSDKGSIPDRFSAQQFSDYHSELNMSSLELGDSALYFCASSFLRDSGGNSPLHFGNGTRLTVT.